This is a list of T cell receptor beta chains from one sample in a study of control samples from healthy donors and cancer patients. Repertoires were generated with immunoSEQ multiplex PCR, while TCRdb's copy carries only in-frame clones and drops some. The sample lists some 66,000 clones, roughly 85% occurring once. Sequencing was carried out using blood. The receptors were sampled from a man between 35 and 55 years old in good health. Both conserved end residues are part of each CDR3. A D gene is named only where the DNA matches it firmly. Only some rows state a clone size, as once, few, many or a class for expanded clones.

clone size | J gene | D gene | V gene | CDR3 protein | CDR3 DNA
. | TRBJ1-4 | . | TRBV6-5 | CASSYQPREKLFF | TGTGCCAGCAGTTATCAACCGCGGGAAAAACTGTTTTTT
few | TRBJ1-2 | . | TRBV19 | CASSTGSDSGYGYTF | TGTGCCAGTAGTACGGGATCAGACTCAGGTTATGGCTACACCTTC
. | TRBJ1-6 | . | TRBV27 | CASSSLSGRPSSYNSPLHF | TGTGCCAGCAGTTCTTTATCTGGACGTCCGAGCTCCTATAATTCACCCCTCCACTTT
once | TRBJ2-2 | TRBD2 | TRBV11-2 | CASSPSGRSAGELFF | TGTGCCAGCAGCCCTAGCGGGAGATCCGCCGGGGAGCTGTTTTTT
once | TRBJ2-5 | . | TRBV30 | CACTGDQETQYF | TGTGCCTGTACAGGAGACCAAGAGACCCAGTACTTC
. | TRBJ1-6 | . | TRBV7-8 | CASSLVPLNSPLHF | TGTGCCAGCAGCTTAGTTCCGCTTAATTCACCCCTCCACTTT
. | TRBJ1-4 | . | TRBV2 | CASSRTAATNEKLFF | TGTGCCAGCAGCCGGACAGCCGCAACTAATGAAAAACTGTTTTTT
. | TRBJ2-1 | . | TRBV27 | CASSLRGSSYNEQFF | TGTGCCAGCAGTCTACGGGGGAGCTCCTACAATGAGCAGTTCTTC
. | TRBJ1-5 | . | TRBV11-2 | CASSLGYDQPQHF | TGTGCCAGCAGCTTGGGGTACGATCAGCCCCAGCATTTT
. | TRBJ2-3 | . | TRBV7-9 | CASSLDSGGPSTDTQYF | TGTGCCAGCAGCTTGGATAGTGGCGGACCGAGCACAGATACGCAGTATTTT
. | TRBJ1-4 | . | TRBV2 | CASRANREEKLFF | TGTGCCAGCAGAGCCAACAGGGAAGAAAAACTGTTTTTT
. | TRBJ1-4 | . | TRBV5-1 | CASSLGSATNEKLFF | TGCGCCAGCAGCCTGGGCTCTGCAACTAATGAAAAACTGTTTTTT
. | TRBJ2-2 | . | TRBV24-1 | CATKGQAITRTGELFF | TGTGCCACCAAAGGTCAGGCAATAACCCGAACCGGGGAGCTGTTTTTT
. | TRBJ1-6 | . | TRBV19 | CASSMNWDGYNSPLHF | TGTGCCAGTAGTATGAATTGGGACGGCTATAATTCACCCCTCCACTTT
. | TRBJ2-7 | . | TRBV6-2/TRBV6-3 | CASSYSALASYEQYF | TGTGCCAGCAGTTACTCTGCCCTTGCCTCCTACGAGCAGTACTTC
. | TRBJ1-5 | TRBD1 | TRBV6-2/TRBV6-3 | CASSYSRDRINQPQHF | TGTGCCAGCAGTTACTCGAGGGACAGGATCAATCAGCCCCAGCATTTT
few | TRBJ1-2 | . | TRBV7-9 | CASSRDNYGYTF | TGTGCCAGCAGCCGGGACAACTATGGCTACACCTTC
. | TRBJ1-1 | TRBD1 | TRBV9 | CASSVGTASVEAFF | TGTGCCAGCAGCGTCGGGACAGCCTCGGTAGAAGCTTTCTTT
once | TRBJ2-2 | . | TRBV27 | CASRPREGKTGELFF | TGTGCCAGCAGGCCTCGAGAGGGGAAGACCGGGGAGCTGTTTTTT
. | TRBJ1-2 | TRBD1 | TRBV11-2 | CASSLITGGAQYGYTF | TGTGCCAGCAGCTTAATCACAGGGGGCGCGCAATATGGCTACACCTTC
. | TRBJ2-7 | . | TRBV7-2 | CASSYDRRSYEQYF | TGTGCCAGCAGCTACGACAGGCGCTCCTACGAGCAGTACTTC
. | TRBJ1-5 | . | TRBV10-3 | CAISAEGNQPQHF | TGTGCCATCAGTGCCGAGGGCAATCAGCCCCAGCATTTT
. | TRBJ1-4 | TRBD1 | TRBV30 | CAWSGLRQGEKLFF | TGTGCCTGGAGCGGACTCAGACAGGGGGAAAAACTGTTTTTT
. | TRBJ2-7 | . | TRBV20-1 | CSASRQGLLNEQYF | TGCAGTGCTAGTCGGCAGGGTCTTTTAAACGAGCAGTACTTC
. | TRBJ2-1 | . | TRBV7-6 | CASSLAISLTGWGNEQFF | TGTGCCAGCAGCTTAGCGATATCTCTCACGGGTTGGGGGAATGAGCAGTTCTTC
. | TRBJ2-2 | . | TRBV3-1/TRBV3-2 | CASSPLRFSGELFF | TGTGCCAGCAGCCCCCTCAGGTTTTCTGGGGAGCTGTTTTTT
. | TRBJ1-3 | . | TRBV12-5 | CASGLVGVSGNTIYF | TGTGCTAGTGGTTTGGTGGGGGTCTCTGGAAACACCATATATTTT
. | TRBJ1-3 | . | TRBV2 | CASSEGSGTGNTIYF | TGTGCCAGCAGTGAAGGTTCCGGGACTGGAAACACCATATATTTT
. | TRBJ2-5 | . | TRBV7-8 | CASSSKGSLVETQYF | TGTGCCAGCAGTAGTAAGGGGTCTCTGGTGGAGACCCAGTACTTC
few | TRBJ1-2 | . | TRBV5-1 | CASSLDNEAPFTF | TGCGCCAGCAGCTTGGACAATGAGGCCCCGTTCACCTTC
. | TRBJ2-3 | TRBD1 | TRBV6-5 | CASSYPGQGPSRQYF | TGTGCCAGCAGTTACCCGGGACAGGGCCCATCGAGGCAGTATTTT